The 2 T cell receptor beta chains below all came from one sample that was sequenced in a study of T cell responses to AZD1222 COVID-19 vaccine. Repertoires were generated with immunoSEQ multiplex PCR, while TCRdb's copy carries only in-frame clones and drops some. The table lists 99,000 or so clones, about four fifths of them singletons. The source was peripheral blood, collected on day 0 of AZD1222 vaccination. The receptors come from an adult in good health.

The genes are TRBV4-2 and TRBJ2-3; the D is unclear. The CDR3 consists of 14 residues. The V end was cut by 3 bases, the J end by 4 bases, with 11 bases between. Germline CDR1 is LGHNA and CDR2 is YNFKEQ. The CDR3 loop reads CASSQATRADTQYF. In nucleotides, the CDR3 is TGTGCCAGCAGCCAGGCTACCCGGGCAGATACGCAGTATTTT.

The chain is built from TRBV15 and TRBJ1-5; no definite D call. Trimming pared 1 base from V and 0 bases from J, leaving 4 bases between. This CDR3 is built from 14 residues. Germline V gene data show CDR1 as LNHNV and CDR2 as YYDKDF (reference sequence). CDR3 sequence reads: CATSRGTSNQPQHF. CDR3 nucleotides: TGTGCCACCAGCAGAGGCACTAGCAATCAGCCCCAGCATTTT.